The next 14 T cell receptor beta chains were all read from a single sample in a study of shared clonotypes between healthy human individuals. Profiling relied on immunoSEQ multiplex PCR, and the TCRdb table lists in-frame clones only, not all of them. The table shows around 2.1 million clones, with 90% to 97% occurring only once. The material sequenced was naive CD4+ T cells sorted from blood. The subset denotes: CD45RA+ positively selected. The source is a man between 18 and 35 years old in good health.

This chain uses TRBV11-2 with TRBJ1-4; D is possibly TRBD1 (6 bases). The length of the CDR3 is 15 residues. Per germline, CDR1 SGHAT and CDR2 FQNNGV. V lost 2 bases, J lost 7 bases, and 14 bases lay in between. CDR3 DNA sequence: TGTGCCAGCAGCTTAAGGGGGACACTAATTGAAAAACTGTTTTTT. Amino acid sequence: CASSLRGTLIEKLFF.

This chain joins TRBV7-9 and TRBJ2-5; a possible D gene is TRBD1 (7 bases). Germline-derived CDR1 and CDR2 are SEHNR and FQNEAQ (reference sequence). The V gene lost 5 bases and the J gene lost 2 bases, with 18 bases spanning the gap. This CDR3 has 16 amino acids. Written as DNA, the CDR3 is TGTGCCAGCAGCCTACAGGGGACTCTGTTACAAGAGACCCAGTACTTC. It yields the protein CASSLQGTLLQETQYF.

V and J are TRBV10-1 and TRBJ2-2; TRBD2 aligns across 7 bases. The germline gives CDR1 WNHNN, CDR2 SYGVQD (reference sequence). The length of the CDR3 is 16 residues. The V gene end was trimmed by 2 bases and the J gene end by 4 bases; junction bases not matched to a gene: 7. Here the CDR3 reads CASSEEGGPGTGELFF. In DNA, the CDR3 is TGCGCCAGCAGTGAGGAGGGAGGGCCGGGCACCGGGGAGCTGTTTTTT.

The rearrangement uses TRBV6-1 and TRBJ1-2, with no clear D. Per the germline V gene, CDR1 is MNHNS and CDR2 is SASEGT. The V gene lost 2 bases and the J gene lost 7 bases, with 8 bases spanning the gap. This CDR3 has 12 amino acids. The CDR3 loop reads CASSEYTAGYTF. For the CDR3, the DNA is TGTGCCAGCAGTGAATACACGGCTGGCTACACCTTC.

The chain recombines TRBV5-1 with TRBJ1-4; D is unclear. The CDR3 runs to 14 residues. V lost 4 bases, J lost 8 bases, and 15 bases lay in between. The germline CDR1 and CDR2 sequences are SGHRS and YFSETQ. CDR3 in DNA: TGCGCCAGCAGCGAGGCCCCCGGACGGGAAAAACTGTTTTTT. Translation: CASSEAPGREKLFF.

This sequence joins TRBV5-4 and TRBJ2-3, with TRBD2 as a possible D gene (6 bases). The germline V gene encodes CDR1 SGHNT and CDR2 YYREEE (reference sequence). The CDR3 sequence is 13 residues long. V dropped 4 bases and J dropped 3 bases, with 9 bases sitting between them. CDR3 bases: TGTGCCAGCAGCACCGGGACTACAGATACGCAGTATTTT. This translates into CASSTGTTDTQYF. Drawing the rest from reference TRBV5-4 and TRBJ2-3, the complete variable domain is ETGVTQSPTHLIKTRGQQVTLRCSSQSGHNTVSWYQQALGQGPQFIFQYYREEENGRGNFPPRFSGLQFPNYSSELNVNALELDDSALYLCASSTGTTDTQYFGPGTRLTVL.

As regards this clone: The same CDR3 also results from other DNA sequences found in this sample. This chain uses TRBV28 with TRBJ1-5, with 8 bases matching TRBD1. The germline gives CDR1 MDHEN, CDR2 SYDVKM. The CDR3 length is 15 residues. The V and J ends lost 6 bases and 1 base, in that order; junction bases with no gene match: 5. CDR3: CASRSGGLSNQPQHF. The CDR3 nucleotides are TGTGCCAGCAGGTCAGGGGGCCTGAGCAATCAGCCCCAGCATTTT.

With respect to this clone: Other DNA sequences of this sample code for an identical CDR3. The chain combines TRBV2 with TRBJ2-7, with 12 positions matching TRBD2. V was pared by 6 bases and J by 4 bases, with 4 bases of the junction left unmatched. The germline V gene has CDR1 SNHLY and CDR2 FYNNEI. CDR3 length: 14 amino acids. The CDR3 protein is CASSLTSGSYEQYF. In DNA, the CDR3 is TGTGCCAGCAGCCTGACTAGCGGGAGTTACGAGCAGTACTTC.

In DNA form, the CDR3 reads TGCGCCAGCAGCTTGGGCGGGACAGGGGGTTTCTACGAGCAGTACTTC. Its protein product is CASSLGGTGGFYEQYF. The chain carries TRBV5-1 and TRBJ2-7, with 11 nucleotides matching TRBD1. Trimming took 0 bases from V and 3 from J; bases not matched to a gene: 5. The CDR3 totals 16 residues. Germline-derived CDR1 and CDR2 are SGHRS and YFSETQ.

This clone was observed once. The rearrangement uses TRBV7-9 and TRBJ1-6, with D maybe TRBD1 (5 bases). CDR1 and CDR2 from the germline V gene are SEHNR and FQNEAQ (reference sequence). The germline V and J ends were trimmed by 5 bases and 5 bases, with 16 bases remaining between them. The CDR3 is made up of 16 amino acids. The CDR3, as DNA: TGTGCCAGCAGCCAGAGGGGTGCGGGTCATAATTCACCCCTCCACTTT. It codes for CASSQRGAGHNSPLHF. Supplemented by reference TRBV7-9 and TRBJ1-6, the full variable domain reads DTGVSQNPRHKITKRGQNVTFRCDPISEHNRLYWYRQTLGQGPEFLTYFQNEAQLEKSRLLSDRFSAERPKGSFSTLEIQRTEQGDSAMYLCASSQRGAGHNSPLHFGNGTRLTVT.

This rearrangement joins TRBV28 to TRBJ2-5; the D gene is possibly TRBD2 (6 bases). Germline-derived CDR1 and CDR2 are MDHEN and SYDVKM. With 3 bases removed from V and 5 bases from J, the gap between germline ends came to 19 bases. The CDR3 consists of 16 residues. CDR3 sequence reads: CASSFTSEEGRETQYF. Written as DNA, the CDR3 is TGTGCCAGCAGTTTTACGTCCGAGGAGGGGAGGGAGACCCAGTACTTC.

With regard to this clone: This may arise from a read error, as a much more abundant clone is one base away. The sample has other DNA sequences that encode this CDR3 too. The chain employs TRBV7-2 and TRBJ2-7, with D unresolved. CDR1 is SGHTA, CDR2 FQGNSA, per germline. The CDR3 contains 11 residues. Between the trimmed V and J ends, which lost 4 bases and 3 bases, there was a span of 4 bases. CDR3 loop: CASSSFYEQYF. As DNA, the CDR3 is TGTGCCAGCAGCTCCTTCTACGAGCAGTACTTC.

The CDR3 here is CASSYSRADPTQYF. DNA for the CDR3: TGTGCCAGCAGTTACTCTCGGGCGGACCCGACCCAGTACTTC. J is TRBJ2-5 and V is TRBV6-6; D uncertain. The V end lost 0 bases, the J end lost 7 bases, and 12 bases lay between the germline ends. This CDR3 spans 14 amino acids. CDR1 is MNHNY, CDR2 SVGAGI, per germline (reference sequence).

The chain joins TRBV9 to TRBJ2-2; D uncertain. Trimming stripped 4 bases from V and 11 bases from J, with 12 bases between. Germline CDR1 SGDLS, CDR2 YYNGEE. This CDR3 comprises 12 residues. CDR3 DNA sequence: TGTGCCAGCAGCCCCCAAAACCCTGAGCTGTTTTTT. Translation gives CASSPQNPELFF.